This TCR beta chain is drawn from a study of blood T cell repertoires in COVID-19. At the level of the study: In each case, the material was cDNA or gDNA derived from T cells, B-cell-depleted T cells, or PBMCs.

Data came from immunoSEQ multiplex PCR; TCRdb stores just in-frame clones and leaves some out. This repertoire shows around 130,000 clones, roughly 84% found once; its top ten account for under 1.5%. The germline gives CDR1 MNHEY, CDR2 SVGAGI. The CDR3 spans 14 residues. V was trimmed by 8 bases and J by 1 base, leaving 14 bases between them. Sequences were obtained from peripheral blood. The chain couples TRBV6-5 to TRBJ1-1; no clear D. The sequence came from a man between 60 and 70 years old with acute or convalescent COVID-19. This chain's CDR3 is CASRGGDSNTEAFF. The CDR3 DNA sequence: TGTGCCAGCCGGGGTGGGGATTCGAACACTGAAGCTTTCTTT.